The clone carrying this T cell receptor beta chain was detected ten times or more. The antigen is undetermined. These data belong to a study of T cells in Graves' hyperthyroidism and ophthalmopathy. There are 12 residues in the CDR3. In germline, CDR1 is SGHAT, CDR2 FQNNGV. The V end was cut by 5 bases, the J end by 12 bases, with 14 bases between. A lack of ophthalmopathy progression within 18 months defined stable Graves' hyperthyroidism. The study, taken as a whole, reports: Blood samples included most of the expanded thyroid clonotypes exceeding 0.001. Model output signaled ophthalmopathy a median about 6.3 months ahead of onset.

Regions amplified from RNA transcripts were the TCR beta CDR3 regions. Initially, a first-round RT-PCR of the TCR CDR3 employed the HTBI primer set. TCRdb reprocessed the multiplex PCR reads with MiXCR, giving one entry per CDR3 protein. The sample shows 250,000 to 350,000 distinct CDR3 sequences, approximately 17% of them seen only once. This chain joins TRBV11-2 and TRBJ2-1; maybe TRBD2 (5 bases). The clonotype comes from a man aged 25-45 years with Graves' hyperthyroidism. Sequencing was performed on blood. CDR3 loop: CASSPPWAGQFF. The CDR3, as DNA: TGTGCCAGCAGCCCCCCTTGGGCGGGGCAGTTCTTC.